Each of the 5 T cell receptor beta chains below was sequenced from the same sample in a study of shared clonotypes between healthy human individuals. Data came from immunoSEQ multiplex PCR; TCRdb stores just in-frame clones and leaves some out. The sample records hundreds of thousands of clones, 72% being singletons. The specimen was memory CD4+ T cells sorted from blood. The subset: CD45RA-negative fraction. The receptor set was obtained from a woman in her thirties in good health.

The J gene is TRBJ1-2, the V gene TRBV6-1; 7 bases match TRBD1. CDR1 is MNHNS, CDR2 SASEGT, per germline. After removal of 3 bases from V and 2 bases from J, the junction contained 3 bases not matched to a gene. The CDR3 covers 14 residues. Written as DNA, the CDR3 is TGTGCCAGCAGTGACGAACAGGGGAACTATGGCTACACCTTC. This translates into CASSDEQGNYGYTF.

The chain carries TRBV2 and TRBJ2-7; TRBD1 aligns across 10 bases. CDR1 is SNHLY, CDR2 FYNNEI, per germline. The CDR3 runs 15 residues. Unmatched junction bases numbered 5, after V lost 6 bases and J lost 0 bases. In nucleotides, the CDR3 is TGTGCCAGCAGGGACAGGGGGATAGTCTCCTACGAGCAGTACTTC. Translation gives CASRDRGIVSYEQYF.

This clone was recorded once. The rearrangement links TRBV9 to TRBJ2-1, with a tentative D call TRBD1 (6 bases). This CDR3 is 14 amino acids long. Germline V gives CDR1 SGDLS, CDR2 YYNGEE. Trimming pared 3 bases from V and 8 bases from J, leaving 15 bases between. CDR3 in amino acids: CASSASQGRDEQFF. CDR3 in DNA: TGTGCCAGCAGCGCGTCACAGGGTAGGGATGAGCAGTTCTTC.

V and J are TRBV5-1 and TRBJ1-4, with 7 nucleotides matching TRBD1. V gave up 4 bases and J gave up 2 bases; unmatched junction bases: 2. The CDR3 is 14 residues long. CDR1 and CDR2 from the germline V gene are SGHRS and YFSETQ. The CDR3 is CASSPQGTNEKLFF. CDR3 DNA sequence: TGCGCCAGCAGCCCACAGGGGACTAATGAAAAACTGTTTTTT.

This chain connects TRBV9 to TRBJ2-2; TRBD2 matches 8 bases. The CDR3 consists of 18 residues. J gave up 3 bases and V 0 bases, and 10 bases lay outside the gene matches. Germline V gene data show CDR1 as SGDLS and CDR2 as YYNGEE. The CDR3 sequence is CASSVATGSGSYTGELFF. The CDR3 bases are TGTGCCAGCAGCGTAGCTACGGGGAGCGGGAGCTACACCGGGGAGCTGTTTTTT.